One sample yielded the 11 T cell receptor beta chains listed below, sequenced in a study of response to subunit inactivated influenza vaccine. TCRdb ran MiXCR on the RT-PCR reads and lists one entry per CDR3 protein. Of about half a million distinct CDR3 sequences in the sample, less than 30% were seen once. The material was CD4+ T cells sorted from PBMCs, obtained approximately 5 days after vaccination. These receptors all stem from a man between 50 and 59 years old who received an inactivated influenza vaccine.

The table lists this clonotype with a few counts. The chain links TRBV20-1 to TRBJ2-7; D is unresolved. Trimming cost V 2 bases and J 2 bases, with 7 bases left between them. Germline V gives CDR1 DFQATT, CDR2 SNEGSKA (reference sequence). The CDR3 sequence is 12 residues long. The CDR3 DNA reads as TGCAGTGCTAGACGCGACGCCTACGAGCAGTACTTC. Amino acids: CSARRDAYEQYF.

The DNA of the CDR3 is TGTGCCAGCAGTAAAGGACAGGGGGGCTCCTATGGCTACACCTTC. Protein product: CASSKGQGGSYGYTF. V and J are TRBV6-1 and TRBJ1-2; TRBD1 aligns across 10 bases. CDR1 is MNHNS and CDR2 is SASEGT in the germline V gene. The CDR3 covers 15 residues. J was trimmed by 4 bases and V by 5 bases; bases with no gene match: 7.

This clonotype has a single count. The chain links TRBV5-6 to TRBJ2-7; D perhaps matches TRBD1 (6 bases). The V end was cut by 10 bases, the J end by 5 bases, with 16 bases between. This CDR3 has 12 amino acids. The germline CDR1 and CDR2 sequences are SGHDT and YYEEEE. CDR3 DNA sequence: TGTGCCTCCCCGGACAGTGACCACGAGCAGTACTTC. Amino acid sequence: CASPDSDHEQYF.

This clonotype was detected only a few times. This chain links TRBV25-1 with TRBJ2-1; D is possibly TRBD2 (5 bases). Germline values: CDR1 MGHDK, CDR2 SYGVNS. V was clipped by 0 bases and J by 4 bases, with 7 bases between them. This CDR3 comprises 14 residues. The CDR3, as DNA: TGTGCCAGCAGTGAATACCGGGGATACAATGAGCAGTTCTTC. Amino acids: CASSEYRGYNEQFF.

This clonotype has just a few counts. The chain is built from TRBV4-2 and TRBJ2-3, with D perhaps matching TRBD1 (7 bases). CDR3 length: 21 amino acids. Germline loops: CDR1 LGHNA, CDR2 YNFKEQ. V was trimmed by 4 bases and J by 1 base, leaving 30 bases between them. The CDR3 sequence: CASSLRLGRSRGASGTDTQYF. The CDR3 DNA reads TGTGCCAGCAGCCTCCGCCTAGGCCGCTCCAGGGGGGCCTCTGGCACAGATACGCAGTATTTT.

The CDR3 nucleotides are TGCGCCAGCAGTCAAGGACTAGCGGGGGAACGGTTCTTC. The encoded protein is CASSQGLAGERFF. The genes are TRBV23-1 and TRBJ2-1; 13 nucleotides match TRBD2. TRBV23-1 is marked as an open reading frame, function uncertain. This CDR3 is 13 amino acids long. V gave up 2 bases and J gave up 15 bases; unmatched junction bases: 4.

The CDR3 nucleotides read TGTGCCAGCAGTTTCGGGACTAGCTGGGGCACCGGGGAGCTGTTTTTT. As protein: CASSFGTSWGTGELFF. The genes are TRBV6-2 or TRBV6-3 and TRBJ2-2; 9 positions match TRBD2. The trim removed 4 bases at V and 4 bases at J, leaving 7 bases unmatched. Germline-derived CDR1 and CDR2 are MNHEY and SVGEGT. The CDR3 consists of 16 residues.

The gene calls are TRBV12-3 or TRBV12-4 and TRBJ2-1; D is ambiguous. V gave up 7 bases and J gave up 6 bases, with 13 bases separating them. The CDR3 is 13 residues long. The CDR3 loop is CASNLLRSNEQFF. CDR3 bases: TGTGCCAGCAACCTTTTGAGGAGCAATGAGCAGTTCTTC.

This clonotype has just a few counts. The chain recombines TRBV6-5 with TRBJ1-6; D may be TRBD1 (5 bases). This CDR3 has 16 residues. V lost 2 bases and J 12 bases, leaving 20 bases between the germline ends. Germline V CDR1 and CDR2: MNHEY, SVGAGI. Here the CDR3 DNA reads TGTGCCAGCAGTTACGGGGGTGGGCTTCGGGGAGAACCCCTCCACTTT. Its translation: CASSYGGGLRGEPLHF.

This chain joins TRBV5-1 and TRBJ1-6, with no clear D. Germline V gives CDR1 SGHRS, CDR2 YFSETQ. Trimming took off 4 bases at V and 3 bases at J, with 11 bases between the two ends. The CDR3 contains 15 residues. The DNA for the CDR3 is TGCGCCAGCAGCGCATTGACGGACTATAATTCACCCCTCCACTTT. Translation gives CASSALTDYNSPLHF. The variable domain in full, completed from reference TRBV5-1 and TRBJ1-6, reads KAGVTQTPRYLIKTRGQQVTLSCSPISGHRSVSWYQQTPGQGLQFLFEYFSETQRNKGNFPGRFSGRQFSNSRSEMNVSTLELGDSALYLCASSALTDYNSPLHFGNGTRLTVT.

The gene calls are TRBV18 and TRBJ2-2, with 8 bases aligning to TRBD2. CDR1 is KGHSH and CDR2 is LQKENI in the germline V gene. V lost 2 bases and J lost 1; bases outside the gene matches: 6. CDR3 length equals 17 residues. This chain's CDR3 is CASSPTGLAGNTGELFF. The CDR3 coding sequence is TGTGCCAGCTCACCAACCGGCCTAGCGGGGAACACCGGGGAGCTGTTTTTT. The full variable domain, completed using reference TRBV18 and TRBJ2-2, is NAGVMQNPRHLVRRRGQEARLRCSPMKGHSHVYWYRQLPEEGLKFMVYLQKENIIDESGMPKERFSAEFPKEGPSILRIQQVVRGDSAAYFCASSPTGLAGNTGELFFGEGSRLTVL.